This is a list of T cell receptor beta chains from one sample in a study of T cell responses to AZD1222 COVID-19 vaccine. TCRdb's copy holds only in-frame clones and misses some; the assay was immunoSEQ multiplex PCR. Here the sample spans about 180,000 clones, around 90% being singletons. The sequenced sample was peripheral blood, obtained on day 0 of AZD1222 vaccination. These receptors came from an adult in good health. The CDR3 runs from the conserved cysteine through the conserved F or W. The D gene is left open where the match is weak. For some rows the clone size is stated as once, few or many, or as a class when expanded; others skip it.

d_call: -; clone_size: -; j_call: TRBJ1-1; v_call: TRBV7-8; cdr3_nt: TGTGCCAGCAGCTTAGAGTTGGGGAACACTGAAGCTTTCTTT; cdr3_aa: CASSLELGNTEAFF
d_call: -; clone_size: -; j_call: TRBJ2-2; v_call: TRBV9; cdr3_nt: TGTGCCAGCAGCGTGGTGATAGGGAACACCGGGGAGCTGTTTTTT; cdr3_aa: CASSVVIGNTGELFF
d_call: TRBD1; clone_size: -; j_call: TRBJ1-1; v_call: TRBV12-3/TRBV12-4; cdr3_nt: TGTGCCAGCAGCCAGGGACAGACAACTTTCTTT; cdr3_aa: CASSQGQTTFF
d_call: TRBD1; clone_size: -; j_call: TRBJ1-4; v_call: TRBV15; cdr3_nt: TGTGCCACCAGCAGAAAGGGGGCCTGGAATGAAAAACTGTTTTTT; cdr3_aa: CATSRKGAWNEKLFF
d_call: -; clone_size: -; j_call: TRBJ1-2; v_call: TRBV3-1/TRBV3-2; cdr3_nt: TGTGCCAGCAGCCTTTACACAAGACTCTATGGCTACACCTTC; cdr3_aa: CASSLYTRLYGYTF
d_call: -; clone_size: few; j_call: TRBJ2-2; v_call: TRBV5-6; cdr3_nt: TGTGCCAGCAGTTTTTTCGATGGGCAGCGGGCCGGGGAGCTGTTTTTT; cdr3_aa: CASSFFDGQRAGELFF
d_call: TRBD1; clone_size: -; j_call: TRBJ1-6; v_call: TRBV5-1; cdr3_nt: TGCGCCAGCAGCTTGGAAAGGACAGGGGGCGGTTCACCCCTCCACTTT; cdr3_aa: CASSLERTGGGSPLHF
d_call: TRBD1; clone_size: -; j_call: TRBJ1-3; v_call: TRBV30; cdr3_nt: TGTGCCTGGACCCCGACCAGGGGGCACACCATATATTTT; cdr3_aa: CAWTPTRGHTIYF
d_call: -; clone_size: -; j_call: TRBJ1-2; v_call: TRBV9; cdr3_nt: TGTGCCAGCAGCCACCTTCTCAGTGGGGGGGAGGAAGGCTACACCTTC; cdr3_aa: CASSHLLSGGEEGYTF
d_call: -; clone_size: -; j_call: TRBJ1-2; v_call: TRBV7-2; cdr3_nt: TGTGCCAGCAGCTTAACCGGCGTTACTTTTAACTATGGCTACACCTTC; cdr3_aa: CASSLTGVTFNYGYTF
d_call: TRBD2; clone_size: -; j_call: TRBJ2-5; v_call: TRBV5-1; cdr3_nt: TGCGCCAGCAGCTTGGGGTCTAGCGGGGGGTCCGAGACCCAGTACTTC; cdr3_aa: CASSLGSSGGSETQYF
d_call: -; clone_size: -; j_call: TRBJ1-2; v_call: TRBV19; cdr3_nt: TGTGCCAGTAGTATAGCCCCAGCGGGGGACTATGGCTACACCTTC; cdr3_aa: CASSIAPAGDYGYTF
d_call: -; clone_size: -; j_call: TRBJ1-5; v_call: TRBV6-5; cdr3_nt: TGTGCCAGCAGCCCCGTAAGGCATAGCAATCAGCCCCAGCATTTT; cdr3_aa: CASSPVRHSNQPQHF
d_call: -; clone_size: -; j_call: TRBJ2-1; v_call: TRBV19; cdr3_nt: TGTGCCAGTAGTATCCCGGGGAGCTCCTACAATGAGCAGTTCTTC; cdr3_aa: CASSIPGSSYNEQFF
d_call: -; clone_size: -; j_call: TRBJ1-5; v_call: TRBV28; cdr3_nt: TGTGCCAGCACCCTCCCCGATGTAGGGCCCCAGCATTTT; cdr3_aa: CASTLPDVGPQHF
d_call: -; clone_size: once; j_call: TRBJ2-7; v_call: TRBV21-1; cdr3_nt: TGTGCCAGCAGCATCCCCGGGGGGCCTTCCTACGAGCAGTACTTC; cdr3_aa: CASSIPGGPSYEQYF
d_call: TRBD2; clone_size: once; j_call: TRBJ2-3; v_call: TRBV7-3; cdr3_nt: TGTGCCAGCAGCCCTGGACTAGCGGGGGCTGGTACGCAGTATTTT; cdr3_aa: CASSPGLAGAGTQYF
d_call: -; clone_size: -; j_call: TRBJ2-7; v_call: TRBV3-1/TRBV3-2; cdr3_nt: TGTGCCAGCAGCCAGAGGCTAGCGAGGTACGAGCAGTACTTC; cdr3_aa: CASSQRLARYEQYF
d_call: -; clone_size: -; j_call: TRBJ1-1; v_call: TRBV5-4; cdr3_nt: TGTGCCAGCAGCCCCAGGGTTGGGAACACTGAAGCTTTCTTT; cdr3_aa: CASSPRVGNTEAFF
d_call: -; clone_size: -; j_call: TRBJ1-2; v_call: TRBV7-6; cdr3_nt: TGTGCCAGCAGCTTAGACCCTAACTATGGCTACACCTTC; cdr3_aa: CASSLDPNYGYTF
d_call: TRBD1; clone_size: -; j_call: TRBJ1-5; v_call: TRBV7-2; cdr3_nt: TGTGCCAGCAGCTCTTACAGGGGAGCTCAGCCCCAGCATTTT; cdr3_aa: CASSSYRGAQPQHF
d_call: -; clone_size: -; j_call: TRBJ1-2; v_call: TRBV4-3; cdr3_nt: TGCGCCAGCAGCCAAGACCATAACTTACGCTATGGCTACACCTTC; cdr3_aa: CASSQDHNLRYGYTF
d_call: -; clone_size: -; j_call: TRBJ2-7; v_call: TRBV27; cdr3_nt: TGTGCCAGCAGTTCCTTGGGGTCCTACGAGCAGTACTTC; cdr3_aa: CASSSLGSYEQYF
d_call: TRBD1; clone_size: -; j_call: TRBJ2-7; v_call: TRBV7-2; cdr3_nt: TGTGCCAGCAGCTTAGCTGGAAGGGGGCCCTCCTACGAGCAGTACTTC; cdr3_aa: CASSLAGRGPSYEQYF
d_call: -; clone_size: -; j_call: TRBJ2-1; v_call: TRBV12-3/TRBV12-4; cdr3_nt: TGTGCCAGCGTTAGGACTCTCTACAATGAGCAGTTCTTC; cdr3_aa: CASVRTLYNEQFF
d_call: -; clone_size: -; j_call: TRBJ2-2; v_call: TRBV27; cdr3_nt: TGTGCCAGCGCCTGGGGATCCACCGGGGAGCTGTTTTTT; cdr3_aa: CASAWGSTGELFF
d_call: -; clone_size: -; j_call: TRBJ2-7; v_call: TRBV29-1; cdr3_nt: TGCAGCGTTGGTCAGGTGGGCGAGCAGTACTTC; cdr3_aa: CSVGQVGEQYF
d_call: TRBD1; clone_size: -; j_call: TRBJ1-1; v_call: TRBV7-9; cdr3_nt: TGTGCCAGCAGACCCGGGACAGGGCCCAACACTGAAGCTTTCTTT; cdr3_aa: CASRPGTGPNTEAFF
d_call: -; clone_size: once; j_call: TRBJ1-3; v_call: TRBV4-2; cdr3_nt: TGTGCCAGCAGCCAAGGGCAGGTCAGCTCTGGAAACACCATATATTTT; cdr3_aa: CASSQGQVSSGNTIYF
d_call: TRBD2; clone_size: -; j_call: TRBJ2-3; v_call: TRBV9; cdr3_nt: TGTGCCAGCAGCCCGGCCGGGGGGGCCAACACAGATACGCAGTATTTT; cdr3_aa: CASSPAGGANTDTQYF
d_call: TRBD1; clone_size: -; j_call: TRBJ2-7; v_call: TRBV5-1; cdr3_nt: TGCGCCAGCAGCTTCACATGGGACAGGGACGAGCAGTACTTC; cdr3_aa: CASSFTWDRDEQYF
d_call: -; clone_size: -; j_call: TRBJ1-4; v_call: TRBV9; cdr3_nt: TGTGCCAGCAGCGTAAAGGGGGGCAAGCTGTTTTTT; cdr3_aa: CASSVKGGKLFF
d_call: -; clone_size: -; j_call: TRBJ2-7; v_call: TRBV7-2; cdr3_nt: TGTGCCAGCAGCACCAACCCAGGACGCTCCTCGGAGCAGTACTTC; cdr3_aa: CASSTNPGRSSEQYF
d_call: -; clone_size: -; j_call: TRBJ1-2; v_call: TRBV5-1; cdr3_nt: TGCGCCAGCAGCTTGGACAGGGAGGTCTATGGCTACACCTTC; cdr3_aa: CASSLDREVYGYTF
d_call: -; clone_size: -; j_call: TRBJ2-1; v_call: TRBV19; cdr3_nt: TGTGCCAGTAGTACCTCTAGTGACCCGACAAATGAGCAGTTCTTC; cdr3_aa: CASSTSSDPTNEQFF
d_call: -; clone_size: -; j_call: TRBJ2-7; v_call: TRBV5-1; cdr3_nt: TGCGCCAGCCGCGGGACCGCGACCTACGAGCAGTACTTC; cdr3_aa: CASRGTATYEQYF
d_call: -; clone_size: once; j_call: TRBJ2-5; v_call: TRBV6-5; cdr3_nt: TGTGCCAGCAGTTACGAGGGGGGAGTCCAGACCCAGTACTTC; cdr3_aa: CASSYEGGVQTQYF
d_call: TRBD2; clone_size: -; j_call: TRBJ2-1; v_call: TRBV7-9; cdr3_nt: TGTGCCAGCAGCTTGATGAGCGGGGGGCCCCCCGTTTTCAATGAGCAGTTCTTC; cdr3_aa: CASSLMSGGPPVFNEQFF
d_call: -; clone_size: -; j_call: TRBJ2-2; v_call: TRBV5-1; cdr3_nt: TGCGCCAGCAGCGAAACCATGGCCAACACCGGGGAGCTGTTTTTT; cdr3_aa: CASSETMANTGELFF
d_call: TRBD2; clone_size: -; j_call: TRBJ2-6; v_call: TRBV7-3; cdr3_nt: TGTGCCAGCAGCTTATGGGCTAGCGGGGGCCGATCCTCTGGGGCCAACGTCCTGACTTTC; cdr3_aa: CASSLWASGGRSSGANVLTF
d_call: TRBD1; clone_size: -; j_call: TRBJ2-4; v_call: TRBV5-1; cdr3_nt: TGCGCCAGCAGCCGGGACAGGGTGTCTGACATTCAGTACTTC; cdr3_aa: CASSRDRVSDIQYF
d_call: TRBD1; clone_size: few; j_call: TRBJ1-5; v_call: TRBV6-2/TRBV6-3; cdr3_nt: TGTGCCAGCAGCGGCGCGAAAGGACAGGGCCATAATCAGCCCCAGCATTTT; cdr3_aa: CASSGAKGQGHNQPQHF
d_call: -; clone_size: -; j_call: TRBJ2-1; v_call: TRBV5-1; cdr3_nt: TGCGCCAGCAGCTTGGCTGGGTTTACCTACAATGAGCAGTTCTTC; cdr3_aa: CASSLAGFTYNEQFF
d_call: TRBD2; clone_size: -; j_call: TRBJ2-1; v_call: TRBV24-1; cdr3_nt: TGTGCCACCAGTGATACGGGACTAGCGGGGGGCCGTTCCCTCCCAAAGGGTGAGCAGTTCTTC; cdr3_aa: CATSDTGLAGGRSLPKGEQFF